The next 8 T cell receptor beta chains were all read from a single sample in a study of Graves' ophthalmopathy and Graves' hyperthyroidism. Amplification targeted the TCR beta CDR3 regions, with RNA transcripts as the source material. After a first-round RT-PCR with HTBI primers, a second-round multiplex PCR was run. TCRdb itself ran the multiplex PCR reads through MiXCR, one entry per CDR3 protein. The sample shows over a million distinct CDR3 sequences, about 40% of them seen only once. The sample was peripheral blood or thyroid tissue (not recorded which). The origin of the receptors is an adult man with Graves' hyperthyroidism.

This clonotype has more than one count but fewer than ten. The chain joins TRBV3-1 to TRBJ1-5; no reliable D call. CDR1 is LGHDT and CDR2 is YNNKEL in the germline V gene (reference sequence). The germline V and J ends were trimmed by 3 bases and 0 bases, with 6 bases remaining between them. CDR3 length: 14 amino acids. CDR3 protein: CASSHEDSNQPQHF. The CDR3, as DNA: TGTGCCAGCAGCCACGAGGATAGCAATCAGCCCCAGCATTTT.

This clonotype was seen at least ten times. The chain links TRBV19 to TRBJ2-6; possibly TRBD1 for D (6 bases). V shed 5 bases and J shed 2 bases, with 19 bases lying between them. CDR1 and CDR2 from the germline V gene are LNHDA and SQIVND (reference sequence). The CDR3 has 18 residues. The CDR3 DNA sequence: TGTGCCAGTAGTCCATCACAGGGAGTGGTACCTGGGGCCAACGTCCTGACTTTC. Its translation is CASSPSQGVVPGANVLTF.

V is TRBV10-2 and J is TRBJ2-7; D unclear. Deletions cut 4 bases from V and 0 bases from J, with 13 bases between. The CDR3 sequence is 15 residues long. Per germline, CDR1 WSHSY and CDR2 SAAADI. For the CDR3, the DNA is TGCGCCAGCAGTGTGCCCCCAACGATCTCCTACGAGCAGTACGTC. This codes for CASSVPPTISYEQYV.

This clonotype has ten or more counts. The chain combines TRBV19 with TRBJ1-2, with D maybe TRBD1 (6 bases). Per the germline V gene, CDR1 is LNHDA and CDR2 is SQIVND (reference sequence). The CDR3 runs to 17 residues. Trimming cost V 2 bases and J 3 bases, with 19 bases left between them. In nucleotides, the CDR3 is TGTGCCAGTAGTATAAGAACAGGGCTAAAGGTCTACTATGGCTACACCTTC. This codes for CASSIRTGLKVYYGYTF.

This clonotype came up a few times. The V and J genes are TRBV7-9 and TRBJ2-7; TRBD1 or TRBD2 may be the D gene (5 bases each). This CDR3 spans 13 amino acids. V lost 5 bases and J lost 6, with 14 bases in between. Germline CDR1 and CDR2: SEHNR and FQNEAQ (reference sequence). CDR3 loop: CASSHEGRVEQYF. CDR3 nucleotide sequence: TGTGCCAGCAGCCATGAGGGCAGGGTCGAGCAGTACTTC. Combining the CDR3 with reference TRBV7-9 and TRBJ2-7 gives the whole variable domain DTGVSQNPRHKITKRGQNVTFRCDPISEHNRLYWYRQTLGQGPEFLTYFQNEAQLEKSRLLSDRFSAERPKGSFSTLEIQRTEQGDSAMYLCASSHEGRVEQYFGPGTRLTVT.

This clonotype was counted only a few times. The rearrangement links TRBV6-9 to TRBJ2-2; D uncertain. The CDR3 covers 12 residues. CDR1 and CDR2 (germline): MNHGY, SVAAGI. V lost 5 bases and J lost 7, with 8 bases in between. The CDR3 loop is CASSMEGGELFF. Here the CDR3 DNA reads TGTGCCAGCAGTATGGAAGGCGGGGAGCTGTTTTTT.

Turning to this clonotype: Mismatch with germline at one junction end may stem from a read error. The chain has TRBV7-3 and TRBJ2-6; the D gene is possibly TRBD2 (5 bases). Germline lookup yields CDR1 SGHTA and CDR2 FQGTGA. The CDR3 has 18 amino acids. Here the CDR3 DNA reads TGCGCCAGCAGCCAAGCCGGATTCACCGGGGTTGGGGCCAACGTCCTGACTTTC. The encoded protein is CASSQAGFTGVGANVLTF.

The chain employs TRBV2 and TRBJ2-5; D uncertain. The V gene lost 3 bases and the J gene lost 9 bases, with 11 bases spanning the gap. This CDR3 comprises 12 residues. Germline V gene lookup returns CDR1 SNHLY and CDR2 FYNNEI. The CDR3 DNA is TGTGCCAGCAGTGAGGCGAACCAGCCCCAGTACTTC. Amino acid sequence: CASSEANQPQYF.